This record concerns one TCR beta chain sequence. The sample originates from a study of blood T cell repertoires in COVID-19. The overall study: Sites across the United States, Italy and Spain contributed samples from acute and convalescent COVID-19. Sources were T cells, B-cell-depleted T cells, or PBMCs; the material itself was cDNA or gDNA.

Authors' analysis steps: Scientists estimated how many nucleated cells there were by amplifying reference gene primers. Libraries were prepared by immunoSEQ multiplex PCR; TCRdb keeps only in-frame clonotypes and omits some of them. V and J calls and clone size are copied from that table; D and trimming were computed from the DNA. The table lists about 200,000 clones, more than 85% of them singletons, with around 0.84% in the top ten. The CDR3 is 15 residues long. V shed 2 bases, J shed 6 bases, and the junction held 6 bases outside the gene matches. In germline, CDR1 is SGHRS, CDR2 YFSETQ. This clonotype was obtained from a man aged 55-75 years with COVID-19, enrolled during active disease. The specimen sequenced was peripheral blood. The V call is TRBV5-1, the J call TRBJ1-2, with TRBD1 matching over 11 bases. This CDR3 is CASSFTGQGGDGYTF. CDR3 coding DNA: TGCGCCAGCAGCTTCACGGGACAGGGGGGAGATGGCTACACCTTC.